A single sample gave rise to the 6 T cell receptor beta chains below, sequenced in a study of cytomegalovirus exposure and HLA in healthy donors. Primers: 60 Vbeta forward and 13 Jbeta reverse. The table came from immunoSEQ multiplex PCR; TCRdb's copy has only in-frame clones and leaves some out. Of 130,000 or so clones in the sample, around 78% were seen once. The sequenced material came from PBMCs. Source of these receptors: a woman aged 35 to 49 in good health and CMV-seronegative.

This chain links TRBV11-2 with TRBJ2-2; 10 bases fit TRBD2. V shed 1 base, J shed 3 bases, and the junction held 8 bases outside the gene matches. This CDR3 is built from 18 residues. Per germline, CDR1 SGHAT and CDR2 FQNNGV. CDR3 region: CASSLVPPSGGYTGELFF. CDR3 DNA sequence: TGTGCCAGCAGCTTAGTCCCCCCTAGCGGGGGTTACACCGGGGAGCTGTTTTTT.

CDR3: CSVCRASGYNEQFF. CDR3 coding DNA: TGCAGCGTTTGTCGGGCTAGCGGGTACAATGAGCAGTTCTTC. This rearrangement joins TRBV29-1 to TRBJ2-1; 8 nucleotides align to TRBD2. The CDR3 consists of 14 residues. J lost 4 bases, V lost 5 bases, and 7 bases had no gene match. CDR1 is SQVTM, CDR2 ANQGSEA, per germline.

This clone was observed once. The chain couples TRBV11-2 to TRBJ2-5; 8 bases align to TRBD2. The J call is doubtful: the DNA matches TRBJ2-7 better. This CDR3 spans 16 amino acids. The V gene's germline CDR1 is SGHAT and CDR2 FQNNGV. The CDR3 nucleotides are TGTGCCAGCAGCTCGCCCGGGGGGGGGAGGATCTACGAGCAGTACTTC. This translates into CASSSPGGGRIYEQYF.

The chain employs TRBV5-1 and TRBJ1-1, with a tentative D call TRBD1 (6 bases). Germline V lookup: CDR1 SGHRS, CDR2 YFSETQ. V gave up 2 bases and J gave up 5 bases, with 13 bases separating them. The CDR3 sequence is 14 residues long. CDR3 in DNA: TGCGCCAGCAGCTTCGGGGGAGGGGGGACTGAAGCTTTCTTT. Translated: CASSFGGGGTEAFF.

The CDR3 sequence: CASSSHRGQSNYGYTF. CDR3 coding DNA: TGTGCCAGCAGTTCGCACAGGGGGCAATCTAACTATGGCTACACCTTC. The chain has TRBV27 and TRBJ1-2, with TRBD1 matching 9 bases. Germline CDR1 MNHEY, CDR2 SMNVEV (reference sequence). The ends lost 4 bases at V and 0 bases at J; junction bases unmatched: 6. This CDR3 is built from 16 residues.

V and J are TRBV28 and TRBJ1-4; the match to TRBD1 covers 7 bases. The CDR3 extends over 16 amino acids. CDR1 is MDHEN and CDR2 is SYDVKM in the germline V gene. Trimming removed 6 bases from V and 4 bases from J; junction bases left unmatched: 11. CDR3: CASRPRSDRHNEKLFF. The DNA for the CDR3 is TGTGCCAGCAGGCCTCGGTCGGACAGGCATAATGAAAAACTGTTTTTT. Full variable domain (missing parts from reference TRBV28 and TRBJ1-4): DVKVTQSSRYLVKRTGEKVFLECVQDMDHENMFWYRQDPGLGLRLIYFSYDVKMKEKGDIPEGYSVSREKKERFSLILESASTNQTSMYLCASRPRSDRHNEKLFFGSGTQLSVL.